Listed here is a single T cell receptor beta chain. The record originates from a study of radiotherapy plus CTLA-4 blockade in lung cancer. Germline V gene sequence: CDR1 SGDLS, CDR2 YYNGEE. V gave up 4 bases and J gave up 8 bases; unmatched junction bases: 7. This CDR3 comprises 13 residues. This table comes from immunoSEQ multiplex PCR, and its TCRdb copy is limited to in-frame clones, with some not included. This sample carries tens of thousands of clones, just under 75% of them seen once, and the ten largest clones take about 11%. Sequencing was performed on peripheral blood, taken from a patient treated with radiotherapy plus ipilimumab. This receptor was obtained from a human donor with non-small cell lung cancer who had stable disease on radiotherapy plus ipilimumab. The chain links TRBV9 to TRBJ1-2; 8 nucleotides align to TRBD1. CDR3 nucleotides: TGTGCCAGCAGCACGACGACAGGGGACGGCTACACCTTC. Protein product: CASSTTTGDGYTF.